The 26 T cell receptor beta chains in this list originate from one sample, sequenced in a study of breast tumors, draining lymph nodes, adjacent tissues. Samples came from axillary lymph nodes draining the breast cancer. TCRdb reprocessed the multiplex PCR reads with MiXCR, giving one entry per CDR3 protein. The sample includes roughly 260,000 distinct CDR3 sequences, 30% of them seen just once. Sequencing was performed on axillary lymph node tissue. These TCRs come from a female donor with breast cancer. Some clones in this sample may be carry-over from other donors' samples.

The chain is built from TRBV7-2 and TRBJ1-5, with D tentatively TRBD1 (6 bases). Trimming removed 4 bases from V and 8 bases from J, with 15 bases in between. The CDR3 is 14 residues long. The germline CDR1 and CDR2 sequences are SGHTA and FQGNSA. The CDR3 loop reads CASSSTGHEEPQHF. DNA for the CDR3: TGTGCCAGCAGCTCAACAGGGCACGAGGAGCCCCAGCATTTT.

This clonotype was seen ten or more times. V and J are TRBV11-1 and TRBJ1-2, with TRBD1 matching over 9 bases. Trimming at V came to 5 bases and at J to 6 bases, leaving 4 bases not matched to a gene. CDR1 and CDR2 from the germline V gene are SGHAT and FQDESV (reference sequence). The CDR3 sequence is 13 residues long. CDR3 DNA sequence: TGTGCCAGCAGCACTGGACAGGGGCATGGCTACACCTTC. This translates into CASSTGQGHGYTF.

This clonotype was found many times. The chain has TRBV12-3 or TRBV12-4 and TRBJ2-2; 9 nucleotides agree with TRBD1. The CDR3 loop spans 16 amino acids. V trimming: 6 bases; J trimming: 3 bases; junction bases outside the gene matches: 8. The CDR3 DNA reads TGTGCCAGCAGAAAGACAGGGGGTGTGGACACCGGGGAGCTGTTTTTT. This codes for CASRKTGGVDTGELFF.

To note about this clonotype: One base away lies a much larger clone, so this may be a sequencing read error. The chain carries TRBV4-2 and TRBJ2-5; TRBD1 matches 8 bases. The V gene's germline CDR1 is LGHNA and CDR2 YNFKEQ. This CDR3 contains 14 residues. V shed 2 bases and J 7 bases; nucleotides not matched to a gene: 6. The CDR3 is CASSQRGQEGTQYF. The CDR3, as DNA: TGTGCCAGCAGCCAAAGGGGACAGGAAGGGACCCAGTACTTC.

A remark on this clonotype: A much larger clone is a single base away; this may be a read error. This rearrangement joins TRBV2 to TRBJ1-2; tentative D call: TRBD1 (6 bases). Looked up from germline, CDR1 is SNHLY and CDR2 is FYNNEI. This CDR3 is 13 amino acids long. The CDR3 DNA sequence: TGTGCCAGCAGTGACAGGGGAACTATGGGCTACGCCTTC. Amino acids: CASSDRGTMGYAF.

Comments on this clonotype: Given the absence of the conserved phenylalanine or tryptophan at the CDR3 end, a read error is likely. The chain has TRBV12-3 or TRBV12-4 and TRBJ1-4, with no clear D. This CDR3 is built from 14 residues. The ends were cut back, 2 bases at V and 5 bases at J, with 9 bases in the middle. CDR3 DNA: TGTGCCAGCAGTTTATCGGGGATAAATGAAAAACTGTTTTCT. Translated: CASSLSGINEKLFS.

The chain links TRBV28 to TRBJ2-7; 7 bases are shared with TRBD1. The germline CDR1 and CDR2 sequences are MDHEN and SYDVKM. The CDR3 loop spans 12 amino acids. The ends lost 8 bases at V and 2 bases at J; junction bases unmatched: 3. In DNA form, the CDR3 reads TGTGCCAGCCGACAGGGACCCTACGAGCAGTACTTC. This translates into CASRQGPYEQYF.

This clonotype showed up many times. This clone may be a read error of a much larger clone one base away. The genes are TRBV25-1 and TRBJ2-3, with no clear D. Trimming took off 2 bases at V and 4 bases at J, with 7 bases between the two ends. Germline V lookup: CDR1 MGHDK, CDR2 SYGVNS. The CDR3 totals 13 residues. The CDR3 spells CASSELAPDTQYF. The CDR3 DNA follows: TGTGCCAGCAGTGAACTGGCGCCAGATACGCAGTATTTT.

A few counts support this clonotype. It may be a read error: a sequence one base away is much more abundant. V gene TRBV20-1 combines with J gene TRBJ1-2; the match to TRBD1 covers 10 bases. Germline V gene sequence: CDR1 DFQATT, CDR2 SNEGSKA (reference sequence). The CDR3 consists of 15 residues. The CDR3 bases are TGCGGTGCAAAGGGTGGACAGGGGGGCACCTATGGCTACACCTTC. The encoded protein is CGAKGGQGGTYGYTF.

To note about this clonotype: An end of the junction does not agree with germline; a read error may underlie this. The chain carries TRBV19 and TRBJ1-4; TRBD1 is a possible D gene (6 bases). The CDR3 sequence is 16 residues long. Germline assignment: CDR1 LNHDA and CDR2 SQIVND (reference sequence). The CDR3 region is CASSTPFGTRGERLFF. DNA of the CDR3: TGTGCCAGTAGTACCCCCTTTGGGACAAGGGGTGAAAGACTGTTTTTT.

Regarding this clonotype: A read error may account for a junction end that differs from germline. The chain uses TRBV29-1 and TRBJ2-5; no reliable D call. Germline CDR1 and CDR2: SQVTM and ANQGSEA. The CDR3 loop spans 12 amino acids. For the CDR3, the DNA is TGCGGCGTCTCGCCAGTACAAGAGACCCAGTACTTC. This sequence encodes CGVSPVQETQYF. The whole variable domain, remainder taken from reference TRBV29-1 and TRBJ2-5, is SAVISQKPSRDICQRGTSLTIQCQVDSQVTMMFWYRQQPGQSLTLIATANQGSEATYESGFVIDKFPISRPNLTFSTLTVSNMSPEDSSIYLCGVSPVQETQYFGPGTRLLVL.

A note on this clonotype: Given a much more abundant clone one base away, this may be a read error. V usage is TRBV7-2 and J usage is TRBJ2-1, with 11 bases lining up with TRBD2. Germline V lookup: CDR1 SGHTA, CDR2 FQGNSA. This CDR3 contains 18 residues. The CDR3 sequence: CASSFSMTLAGGYHEQFF. CDR3 sequence (DNA): TGCGCCAGCAGCTTTTCTATGACGCTAGCGGGAGGATACCATGAGCAGTTCTTC.

The V call is TRBV3-2, the J call TRBJ2-2; the D call of TRBD2 is as the table states it, not checked on the DNA. TRBV3-2 is designated a pseudogene. The CDR3 length is 15 residues. CDR3 nucleotide sequence: TGTGCCAGCAGCCAAGACCCAGTGCGGGAGAGGGAGCTGTTTTTT. This gives the protein CASSQDPVRERELFF.

This chain uses TRBV29-1 with TRBJ1-2; D gene uncertain. Looked up from germline, CDR1 is SQVTM and CDR2 is ANQGSEA. The V end lost 4 bases, the J end lost 4 bases, and 4 bases lay between the germline ends. The CDR3 has 10 residues. CDR3 sequence: CSVGAYGYTF. The CDR3 nucleotides are TGCAGCGTTGGGGCCTATGGCTACACCTTC.

This clonotype has ten or more counts. This rearrangement joins TRBV5-1 to TRBJ1-4; D ambiguous. This CDR3 is built from 14 residues. With 2 bases removed from V and 6 bases from J, the gap between germline ends came to 11 bases. Germline CDR1 reads SGHRS; CDR2 reads YFSETQ. The CDR3 DNA sequence: TGCGCCAGCAGCTTCTCGGGGTTCGATGAAAAACTGTTTTTT. Translating gives CASSFSGFDEKLFF.

To note about this clonotype: This may come from a read error, since a much larger clone is one base off. This chain connects TRBV5-1 to TRBJ2-2; D is ambiguous. Germline CDR1 is SGHRS and CDR2 is YFSETQ. The germline V and J ends were trimmed by 0 bases and 1 base, with 7 bases remaining between them. This CDR3 contains 15 residues. CDR3 amino acids: CASSLVAVNTGELFF. For the CDR3, the DNA is TGCGCCAGCAGCTTGGTGGCAGTGAACACCGGGGAGCTGTTTTTT.

Comment on this clonotype: This clone may be a read error of a much larger clone one base away. The CDR3: CASSPQSSQGSNEQLF. The CDR3 DNA is TGTGCCAGCAGCCCCCAGAGCTCCCAAGGGAGTAATGAGCAGCTCTTC. The rearrangement uses TRBV11-2 and TRBJ2-1; TRBD2 might be the D (5 bases). The germline CDR1 and CDR2 sequences are SGHAT and FQNNGV. CDR3 length: 16 amino acids.

The chain has TRBV20-1 and TRBJ1-4, with D possibly being TRBD1 (5 bases). This CDR3 is 12 amino acids long. V was shortened by 3 bases and J by 16 bases, with 18 bases between the two germline ends. Germline V gene sequence: CDR1 DFQATT, CDR2 SNEGSKA (reference sequence). Written as DNA, the CDR3 is TGCAGTGCTAGCAAGCGGACGCGGGGGTCGTTTTTT. The encoded protein is CSASKRTRGSFF.

This clonotype appeared many times. This chain links TRBV19 with TRBJ1-5; 7 nucleotides align to TRBD1. The CDR3 totals 16 residues. V lost 4 bases, J lost 2 bases, and 8 bases stayed unmatched. The germline V gene encodes CDR1 LNHDA and CDR2 SQIVND (reference sequence). CDR3 in amino acids: CASSTRQGSGNQPQHF. The CDR3 DNA sequence: TGTGCCAGTAGTACGAGACAGGGATCGGGCAATCAGCCCCAGCATTTT.

The table lists this clonotype with many counts. The chain uses TRBV5-4 and TRBJ2-7; 11 nucleotides align to TRBD1. Germline V gives CDR1 SGHNT, CDR2 YYREEE (reference sequence). There are 16 residues in the CDR3. V lost 4 bases and J lost 4; bases outside the gene matches: 10. CDR3 nucleotide sequence: TGTGCCAGCAGCCGGCCCTGGGGACAGGGGGTTTACGAGCAGTACTTC. It specifies CASSRPWGQGVYEQYF.

J is TRBJ1-6 and V is TRBV19, with D unclear. The CDR3 runs 12 residues. V was clipped by 2 bases and J by 10 bases, with 6 bases between them. The germline CDR1 and CDR2 sequences are LNHDA and SQIVND (reference sequence). CDR3 amino acids: CASSIPRSPLHF. The CDR3 DNA reads TGTGCCAGTAGTATACCACGGTCACCCCTCCACTTT.

This clonotype was picked up many times. V usage is TRBV6-5 and J usage is TRBJ1-5; D is ambiguous. This CDR3 is 15 amino acids long. The V end was cut by 6 bases, the J end by 5 bases, with 17 bases between. Per germline, CDR1 MNHEY and CDR2 SVGAGI. CDR3 residues: CASSPTPGGHQPQHF. Here the CDR3 DNA reads TGTGCCAGCAGCCCCACGCCAGGAGGTCATCAGCCCCAGCATTTT.

This clonotype was picked up many times. The chain joins TRBV9 to TRBJ2-7; TRBD1 aligns across 7 bases. In germline, CDR1 is SGDLS, CDR2 YYNGEE. V trimming: 5 bases; J trimming: 0 bases; junction bases outside the gene matches: 5. The CDR3 sequence is 14 residues long. The CDR3 nucleotides are TGTGCCAGCAGTACGACAGGGAGCTCCTACGAGCAGTACTTC. This sequence encodes CASSTTGSSYEQYF.

J is TRBJ1-6 and V is TRBV18; D may be TRBD1 (6 bases). Germline CDR1 KGHSH, CDR2 LQKENI. Deletions cut 2 bases from V and 5 bases from J, with 10 bases between. The CDR3 covers 15 residues. The CDR3 reads CASSPAKGDNSPLHF. The CDR3, as DNA: TGTGCCAGCTCACCAGCGAAGGGGGATAATTCACCCCTCCACTTT. Based on the CDR3 plus reference TRBV18 and TRBJ1-6, the full variable domain is NAGVMQNPRHLVRRRGQEARLRCSPMKGHSHVYWYRQLPEEGLKFMVYLQKENIIDESGMPKERFSAEFPKEGPSILRIQQVVRGDSAAYFCASSPAKGDNSPLHFGNGTRLTVT.

This clonotype came up many times. This chain uses TRBV5-1 with TRBJ2-1; TRBD2 agrees at 11 bases. With 5 bases clipped from V and 6 bases from J, the junction kept 4 bases outside the gene matches. The CDR3 has 14 residues. CDR1 is SGHRS and CDR2 is YFSETQ in the germline V gene. The CDR3 protein is CASRGSGRANEQFF. CDR3 DNA sequence: TGCGCCAGCAGGGGTAGCGGGAGGGCCAATGAGCAGTTCTTC.

This clonotype came up many times. The chain is built from TRBV11-3 and TRBJ2-3, with 9 bases identical to TRBD2. Germline V CDR1 and CDR2: SGHNT, YENEEA. There are 16 residues in the CDR3. V gave up 5 bases and J gave up 2 bases; unmatched junction bases: 8. CDR3 loop: CASSESGLAPTDTQYF. In DNA form, the CDR3 reads TGTGCCAGCAGCGAATCGGGACTAGCTCCCACAGATACGCAGTATTTT.